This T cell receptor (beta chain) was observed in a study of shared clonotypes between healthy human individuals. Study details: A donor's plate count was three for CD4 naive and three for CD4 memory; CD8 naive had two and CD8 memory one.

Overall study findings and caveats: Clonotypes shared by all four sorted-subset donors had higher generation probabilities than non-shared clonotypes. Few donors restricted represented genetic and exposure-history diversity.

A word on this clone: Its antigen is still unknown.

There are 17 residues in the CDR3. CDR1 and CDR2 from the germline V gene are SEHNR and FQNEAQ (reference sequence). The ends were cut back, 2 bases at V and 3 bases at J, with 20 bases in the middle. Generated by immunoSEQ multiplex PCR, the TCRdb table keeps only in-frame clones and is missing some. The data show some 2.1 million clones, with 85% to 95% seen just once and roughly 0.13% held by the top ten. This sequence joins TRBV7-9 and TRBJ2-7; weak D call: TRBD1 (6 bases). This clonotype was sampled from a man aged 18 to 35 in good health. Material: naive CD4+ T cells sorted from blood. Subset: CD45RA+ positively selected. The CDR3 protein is CASSLSTGSVDSYEQYF. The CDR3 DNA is TGTGCCAGCAGCTTATCAACGGGTTCAGTGGACAGCTACGAGCAGTACTTC.